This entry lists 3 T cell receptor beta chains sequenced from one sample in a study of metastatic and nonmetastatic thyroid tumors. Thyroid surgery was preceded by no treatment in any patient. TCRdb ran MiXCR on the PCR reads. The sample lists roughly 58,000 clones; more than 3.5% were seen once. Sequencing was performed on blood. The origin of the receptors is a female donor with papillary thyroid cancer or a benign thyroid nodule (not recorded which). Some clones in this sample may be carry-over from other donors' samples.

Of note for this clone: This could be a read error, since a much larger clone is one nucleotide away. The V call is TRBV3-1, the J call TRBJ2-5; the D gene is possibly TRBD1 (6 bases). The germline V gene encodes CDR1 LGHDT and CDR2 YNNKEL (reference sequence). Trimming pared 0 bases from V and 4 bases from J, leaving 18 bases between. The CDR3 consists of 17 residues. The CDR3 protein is CASSQDKMHLGGETQYF. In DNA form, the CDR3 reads TGTGCCAGCAGCCAAGATAAGATGCACCTAGGGGGAGAGACCCAGTACTTC.

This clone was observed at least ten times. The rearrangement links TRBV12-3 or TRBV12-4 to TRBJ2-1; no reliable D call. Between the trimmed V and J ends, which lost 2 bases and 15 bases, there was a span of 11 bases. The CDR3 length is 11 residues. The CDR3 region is CASSLQYEVFF. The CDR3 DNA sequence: TGTGCCAGCAGTTTACAGTATGAGGTGTTCTTC.

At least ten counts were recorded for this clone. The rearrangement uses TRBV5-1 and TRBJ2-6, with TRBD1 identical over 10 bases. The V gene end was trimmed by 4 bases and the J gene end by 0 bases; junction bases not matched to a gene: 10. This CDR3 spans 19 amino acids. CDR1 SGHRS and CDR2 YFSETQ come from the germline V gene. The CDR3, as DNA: TGCGCCAGCAGCCAACCTGGGGGGACAGGGGCCTCTGGGGCCAACGTCCTGACTTTC. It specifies CASSQPGGTGASGANVLTF.